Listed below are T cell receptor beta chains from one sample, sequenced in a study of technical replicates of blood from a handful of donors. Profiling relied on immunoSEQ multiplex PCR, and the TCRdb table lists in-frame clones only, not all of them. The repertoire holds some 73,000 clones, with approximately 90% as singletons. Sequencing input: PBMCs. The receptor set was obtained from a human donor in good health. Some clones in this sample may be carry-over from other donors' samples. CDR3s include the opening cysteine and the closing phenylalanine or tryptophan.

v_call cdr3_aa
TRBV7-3 CASSLSGWGTDTQYF
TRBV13 CASSIQGTSGMGEQYF
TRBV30 CAWRPGGGEKLFF
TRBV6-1 CASSEGSGGRPYNEQFF
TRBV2 CASSAGQGGYEQYF
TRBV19 CASKASGPYEQYF
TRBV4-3 CASSQDWDKYEKLFF
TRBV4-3 CASSQEWPRGNQPQHF
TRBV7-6 CASSTGSGNQDTQYF
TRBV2 CASTPPGIGYNEQFF
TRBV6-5 CASSLLGPYNEQFF
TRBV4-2 CASSPGLAEYNEQFF
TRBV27 CASSPHLGAASTDTQYF
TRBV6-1 CASHNDRPIDNEQFF
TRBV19 CASKQVPGNEQFF
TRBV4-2 CASSSRTDGGYTF
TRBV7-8 CASSPREGGGGTQYF
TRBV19 CASSSEGGRRTGELFF
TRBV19 CASSSSSGVWEQYF
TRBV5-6 CASSPGEGGPNTEAFF
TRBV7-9 CASSFPLAGGTDTQYF
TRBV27 CASSFSYGTSYYEQYF
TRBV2 CASSWTGVGELFF
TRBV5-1 CASSLAGDYGYTF
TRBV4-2 CASSQDPTGGYEQYF
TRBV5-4 CASSPGQVDIHEQYF
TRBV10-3 CAISRQGVDTEAFF
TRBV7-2 CASRVEITATQYF
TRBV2 CASSGAAAASDTQYF
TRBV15 CATSRSGSLTFGQYF
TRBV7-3 CASSFAAADTQYF
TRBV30 CALGTGGREAFF
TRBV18 CASSPPGLAGGSTDTQYF
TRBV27 CASSWGGFNEQFF
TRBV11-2 CASSLWGGITDTQYF
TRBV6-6 CASKVTGYEEQFF
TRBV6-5 CASGKDRDYGYTF
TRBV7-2 CASSSSRGFESKNIQYF
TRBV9 CASSAGRGGTEAFF
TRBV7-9 CASSRIAGGSNTGELFF
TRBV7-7 CASSSRGGPEDTQYF
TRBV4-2 CASSRSGQGGDGYTF
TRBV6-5 CASTKDRGYYGYTF
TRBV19 CASSTGTAVVETQYF
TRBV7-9 CASSLAAGIPTGELFF
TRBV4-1 CASSQVGLVQETQYF
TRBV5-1 CASSLSRDSRGSGETQYF
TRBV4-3 CASSQEALVFGGLDNEQFF
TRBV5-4 CASSRFVLANTGELFF
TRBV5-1 CASRSTGDVGYTF
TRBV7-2 CASSPQVGQGYNEQFF